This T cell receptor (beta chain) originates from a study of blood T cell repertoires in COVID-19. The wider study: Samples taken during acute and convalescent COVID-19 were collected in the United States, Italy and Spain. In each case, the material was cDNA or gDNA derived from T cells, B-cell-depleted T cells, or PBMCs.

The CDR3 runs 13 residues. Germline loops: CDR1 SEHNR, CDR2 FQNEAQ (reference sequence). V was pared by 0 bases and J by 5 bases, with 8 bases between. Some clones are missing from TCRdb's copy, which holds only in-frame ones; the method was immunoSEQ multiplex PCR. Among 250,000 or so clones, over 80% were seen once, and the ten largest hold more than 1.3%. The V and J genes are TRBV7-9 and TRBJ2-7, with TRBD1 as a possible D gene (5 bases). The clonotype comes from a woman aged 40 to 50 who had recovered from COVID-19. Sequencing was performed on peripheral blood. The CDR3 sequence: CASSLALGDEQYF. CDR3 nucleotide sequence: TGTGCCAGCAGCTTAGCGCTAGGGGACGAGCAGTACTTC.